This T cell receptor beta chain was recovered during a study of cytotoxic CD8 clonotypes in ibrutinib-treated CLL listed by TCRdb under 2021. Context from the whole study: The cohort included roughly 15 treatment-naive and about a dozen relapsed/refractory patients; some 18 were IGHV unmutated. Responses were partial in roughly 24 patients and complete in 2; after median roughly 69 months follow-up, roughly 15 stayed in remission and 12 progressed. Response samples were taken after a median of approximately 12 months on treatment, ranging from roughly 6 to 36 months. On average, each sample had about 250,000 productive templates and more than 75,000 productive rearrangements. Of the 90 or so people in the trial, 26 had longitudinal samples available. Cryopreserved peripheral blood mononuclear cells were obtained before treatment, at response, and at either sustained remission or disease progression. Every remission and progressive disease sample was obtained while ibrutinib was still being received by the patients. Paper-wide results and their limitations: Baseline clonality exceeded that of age-matched healthy donors and correlated strongly with circulating CD8+ T-cell counts. At ibrutinib response clonality went up, during sustained remission it held steady, and at progression it dropped back toward baseline. Public clonotypes were rare and either shrank or stayed stable during treatment, and the rise in clonality at ibrutinib response reflected expansion of private clonotypes. Sampling times were not matched between sustained-remission and progressing patients, and lymph node repertoires were not studied.

On a MiSeq, deep resolution sequencing aimed for a depth between 1 in 1 million and 1 in 200,000 T cells, with each clonotype covered 10x on average. The immunoSEQ hsTCRB Kit was used to generate TCR beta libraries. From the authors' description of their analysis: The data were analyzed with ImmunoSEQ Analyzer and ImmunoSEQ Data Assistant, and V, D and J gene assignments followed IMGT definitions. Clonality, which ranges from 0 to 1, was calculated by subtracting the normalized Shannon entropy of productive rearrangement frequencies from one. Public clonotype analysis was restricted to overrepresented clonotypes comprising at least 0.05% of each patient's repertoire. Repertoires from some 14 age-matched healthy donors in immuneACCESS were used as clonality controls. Not all clones reach the TCRdb copy of this immuneACCESS table, which keeps in-frame sequences only. Checked studies attribute under half of the gap to unresolved V genes and leave the rest unexplained. The V and J calls and clone size were taken over from that table, and D and trimming were inferred from the DNA. The sample includes roughly 51,000 clones, with approximately 53% observed a single time. The top ten constitute approximately 30% of the sample.

A word on this clone: Its antigen target is currently unknown. Base qualities are not recorded, but no much larger clone differs from it by a single base.

The time point label of this sample denotes: approximately 11 months on ibrutinib. For TCR beta library preparation, 1.5 to 2 micrograms of genomic DNA was extracted from cryopreserved PBMCs. High-throughput TCR beta sequencing was performed on longitudinal blood samples from CLL patients receiving ibrutinib monotherapy. The patients were enrolled in a single-center, open-label phase 2 trial of ibrutinib monotherapy. There are 15 amino acids in the CDR3, from cysteine to phenylalanine inclusive. Only the CDR3 region is kept as DNA, spanning 45 bases read in frame from base 1. At the junction V is shortened by 1 base and J by 2 bases, with 12 bases in between. CDR1 and CDR2 (MNHNS, SASEGT) derive from the germline V gene.

The clonotype comes from a human donor with chronic lymphocytic leukemia. The chain couples TRBV6-1 to TRBJ2-7; TRBD2 could be the D gene, as 5 bases match. Source: PBMCs, taken after 12 months of ibrutinib treatment. CDR3 loop: CASSEDRRRTYEQYF. Here is the DNA: TGTGCCAGCAGTGAAGATAGGAGGCGTACCTACGAGCAGTACTTC.